This TCR beta chain was obtained from a study of Ad26.COV2.S vaccination and SARS-CoV-2 variants. Described treatment: approximately 18 received Ad26.COV2.S at low or high dose, single or two shots; 5 received placebo; per-sample allocation not given. Sample collection was performed on day 63 after the first vaccine or placebo injection. Assay used: immunoSEQ multiplex PCR; TCRdb lists only in-frame clones, some missing. The data contain roughly 380,000 clones, approximately 90% of them seen just once; the ten biggest clones take up 3.6%. Germline assignment: CDR1 SQVTM and CDR2 ANQGSEA. V dropped 3 bases and J dropped 6; count of bases not matched to a gene: 3. This CDR3 has 13 residues.

The chain links TRBV29-1 to TRBJ2-2; 8 bases agree with TRBD1. The sequence derives from a person aged 18 to 65 who received the Ad26.COV2.S COVID-19 vaccine or a placebo. This material consisted of peripheral blood, taken in a trial of Ad26.COV2.S vaccine versus placebo. The CDR3, as DNA: TGCAGCGTTGACGAGACAGGGGCCGGGGAGCTGTTTTTT. Residues: CSVDETGAGELFF.